This record covers a single T cell receptor beta chain. Its antigen remains unidentified. Nothing much larger sits one base from this clone, and base qualities are not available. This record belongs to a study of siplizumab effects on memory and regulatory T cells (dated by TCRdb to the late 2010s). A note on the overall study: The effect of the anti-CD2 antibody siplizumab on alloreactive T-cell subsets was examined in allogeneic mixed lymphocyte reactions constructed from human PBMCs. Overall results and qualifications from the work: In reactions with siplizumab, an average of approximately 69% of mappable alloreactive CD4+ clones were Treg-derived, compared with roughly 26% in control reactions. A naive or memory phenotype could not be assigned to roughly 75-96% of proliferating CD4+ or CD8+ clones. The cumulative frequency of alloreactive sequences traceable to unstimulated CD4+ memory T cells was significantly reduced by siplizumab. No functional confirmation was obtained for the suppressive function of proliferating Tregs from siplizumab cultures. Because sequences below about 10^-5 frequency were poorly captured, only a minor fraction of alloreactive clones could be mapped to unstimulated subsets. Compared with memory T cells, unstimulated naive T cells appeared more diverse, and naive cells seemed to make a substantial contribution to the alloresponse.

Inclusive of the bounding cysteine and phenylalanine, the CDR3 is 14 residues long. The kept DNA is CDR3 alone, 42 bases in frame from the first base. The germline V gene (reference sequence) yields SGHKS for CDR1 and YYEKEE for CDR2. Here V drops 2 bases and J drops 4 bases, and the junction holds 6 bases not matched to any gene. Library method: the immunoSEQ multiplex PCR assay. The deep sequencing platform assayed about 10^5 TCR templates per sample. Genomic DNA extracted from sorted T cells was used for TCRbeta CDR3 sequencing. Turning to the authors' computational methods: The R programming language was used for the clonal analysis of the TCRbeta CDR3 data. Alloreactive CD4+ and CD8+ clones were defined by comparing unstimulated samples with post-reaction CFSE-low samples. Regulatory or non-regulatory origin of alloreactive CD4+ clones was assigned by matching sequences to the sorted unstimulated Treg and non-Treg repertoires. TCRdb's version of the immuneACCESS table is confined to in-frame rearrangements and falls short of the full clone set. An unresolved V gene accounts for under half of the shortfall where checked; the remainder is of unknown origin. V and J calls plus clone size are reproduced from that table; the DNA served to infer D and trimming. This sample has about 69,000 clones in its table, and 80% to 90% of those were observed once. The ten top clones hold about 1.5% of the sample.

Sorted unstimulated T cells and proliferating T cells recovered from mixed lymphocyte reactions underwent TCRbeta CDR3 sequencing. Fresh whole blood from approximately 9 HLA-typed healthy donors was used to isolate PBMCs. To map where alloreactive clones came from, CD4+ regulatory T cells in the unstimulated state were FACS-sorted. The sample taken for sequencing was Tregs sorted from blood. The V gene is TRBV5-5 and the J gene is TRBJ2-7; 7 bases in the middle match TRBD1. This clonotype was obtained from a human donor in good health. The CDR3 reads as follows: CASSFNRGVYEQYF. In nucleotides, the sequence is TGTGCCAGCAGCTTCAACAGGGGAGTGTACGAGCAGTACTTC.